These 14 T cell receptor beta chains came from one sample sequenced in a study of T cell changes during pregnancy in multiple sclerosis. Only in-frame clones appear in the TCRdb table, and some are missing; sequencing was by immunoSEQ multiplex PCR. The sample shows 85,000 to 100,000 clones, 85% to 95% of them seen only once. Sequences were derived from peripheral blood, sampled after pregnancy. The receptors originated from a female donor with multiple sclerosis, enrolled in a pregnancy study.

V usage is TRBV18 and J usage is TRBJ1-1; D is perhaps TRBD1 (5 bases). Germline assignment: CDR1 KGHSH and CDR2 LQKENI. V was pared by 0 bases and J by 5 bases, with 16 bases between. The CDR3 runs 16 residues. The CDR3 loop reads CASSPPGLRAETEAFF. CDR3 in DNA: TGTGCCAGCTCACCACCGGGTCTCAGGGCCGAGACTGAAGCTTTCTTT. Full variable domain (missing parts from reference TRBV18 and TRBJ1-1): NAGVMQNPRHLVRRRGQEARLRCSPMKGHSHVYWYRQLPEEGLKFMVYLQKENIIDESGMPKERFSAEFPKEGPSILRIQQVVRGDSAAYFCASSPPGLRAETEAFFGQGTRLTVV.

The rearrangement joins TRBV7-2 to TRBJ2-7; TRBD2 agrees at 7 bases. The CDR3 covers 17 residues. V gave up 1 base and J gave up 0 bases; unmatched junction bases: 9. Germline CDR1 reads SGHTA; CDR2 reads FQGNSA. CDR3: CASSLGLGRDDSYEQYF. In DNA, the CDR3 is TGTGCCAGCAGCTTAGGGTTGGGGAGGGACGACTCCTACGAGCAGTACTTC. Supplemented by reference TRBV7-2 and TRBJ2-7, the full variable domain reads GAGVSQSPSNKVTEKGKDVELRCDPISGHTALYWYRQSLGQGLEFLIYFQGNSAPDKSGLPSDRFSAERTGGSVSTLTIQRTQQEDSAVYLCASSLGLGRDDSYEQYFGPGTRLTVT.

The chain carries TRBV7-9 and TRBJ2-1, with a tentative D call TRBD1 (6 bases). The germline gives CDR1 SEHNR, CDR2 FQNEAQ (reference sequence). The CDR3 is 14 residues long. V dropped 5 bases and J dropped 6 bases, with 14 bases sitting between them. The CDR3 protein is CASSPTLGGNEQFF. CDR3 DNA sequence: TGTGCCAGCAGCCCTACGCTAGGGGGCAATGAGCAGTTCTTC.

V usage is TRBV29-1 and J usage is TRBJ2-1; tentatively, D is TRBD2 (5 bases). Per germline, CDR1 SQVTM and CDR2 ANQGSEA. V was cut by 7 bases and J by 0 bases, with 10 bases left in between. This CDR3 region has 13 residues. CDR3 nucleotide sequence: TGCAGCGGGAGGCCTGGCTCCTACAATGAGCAGTTCTTC. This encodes CSGRPGSYNEQFF.

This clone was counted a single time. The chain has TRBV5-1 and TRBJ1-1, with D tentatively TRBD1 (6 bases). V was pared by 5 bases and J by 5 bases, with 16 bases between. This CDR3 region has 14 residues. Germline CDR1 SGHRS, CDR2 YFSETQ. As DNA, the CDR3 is TGCGCCAGCAGTGAACAGGGAGGGAGGACTGAAGCTTTCTTT. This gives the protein CASSEQGGRTEAFF.

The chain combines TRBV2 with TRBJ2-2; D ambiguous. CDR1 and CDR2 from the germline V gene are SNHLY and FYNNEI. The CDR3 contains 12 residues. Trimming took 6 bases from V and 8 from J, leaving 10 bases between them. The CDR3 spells CASSQLAGELFF. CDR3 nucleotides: TGTGCCAGCAGCCAACTCGCGGGGGAGCTGTTTTTT. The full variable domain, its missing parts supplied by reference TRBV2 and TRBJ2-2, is EPEVTQTPSHQVTQMGQEVILRCVPISNHLYFYWYRQILGQKVEFLVSFYNNEISEKSEIFDDQFSVERPDGSNFTLKIRSTKLEDSAMYFCASSQLAGELFFGEGSRLTVL.

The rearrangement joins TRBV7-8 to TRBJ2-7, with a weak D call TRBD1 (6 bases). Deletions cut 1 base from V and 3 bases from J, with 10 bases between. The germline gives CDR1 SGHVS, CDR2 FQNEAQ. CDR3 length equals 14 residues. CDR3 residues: CASSLDGTSYEQYF. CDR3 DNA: TGTGCCAGCAGCTTAGATGGGACAAGCTACGAGCAGTACTTC.

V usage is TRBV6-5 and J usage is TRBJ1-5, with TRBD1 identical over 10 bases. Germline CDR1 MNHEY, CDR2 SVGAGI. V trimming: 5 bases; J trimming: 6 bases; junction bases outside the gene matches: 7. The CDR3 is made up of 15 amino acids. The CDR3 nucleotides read TGTGCCAGCAGTCAAGGACAGGGGGAGACTCAGCCCCAGCATTTT. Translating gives CASSQGQGETQPQHF.

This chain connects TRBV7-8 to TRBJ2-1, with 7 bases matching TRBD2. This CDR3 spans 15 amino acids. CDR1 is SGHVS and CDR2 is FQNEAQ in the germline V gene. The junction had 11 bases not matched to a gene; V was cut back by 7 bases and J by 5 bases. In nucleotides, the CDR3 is TGTGCCAGCAAAACCAAGCGGGGTCAACACAATGAGCAGTTCTTC. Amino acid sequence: CASKTKRGQHNEQFF.

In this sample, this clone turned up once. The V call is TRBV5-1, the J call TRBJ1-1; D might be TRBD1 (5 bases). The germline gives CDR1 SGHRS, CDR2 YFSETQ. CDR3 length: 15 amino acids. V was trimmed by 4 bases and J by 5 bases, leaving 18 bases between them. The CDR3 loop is CASSPRDDGRTEAFF. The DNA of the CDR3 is TGCGCCAGCAGCCCGAGGGACGACGGGAGGACTGAAGCTTTCTTT. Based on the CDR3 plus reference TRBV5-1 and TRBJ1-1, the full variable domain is KAGVTQTPRYLIKTRGQQVTLSCSPISGHRSVSWYQQTPGQGLQFLFEYFSETQRNKGNFPGRFSGRQFSNSRSEMNVSTLELGDSALYLCASSPRDDGRTEAFFGQGTRLTVV.

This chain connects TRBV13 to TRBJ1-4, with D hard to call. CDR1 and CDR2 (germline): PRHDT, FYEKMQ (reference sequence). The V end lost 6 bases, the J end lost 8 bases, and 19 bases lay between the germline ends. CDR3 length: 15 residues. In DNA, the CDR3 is TGTGCCAGCAGTCCCCGATTCGGTAAAGAAGAAAAACTGTTTTTT. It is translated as CASSPRFGKEEKLFF.

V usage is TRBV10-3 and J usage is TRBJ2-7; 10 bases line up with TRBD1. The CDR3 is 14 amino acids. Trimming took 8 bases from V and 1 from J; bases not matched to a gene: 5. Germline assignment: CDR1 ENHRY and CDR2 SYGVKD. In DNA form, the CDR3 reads TGTGCCATCGGGATGGGACAGGGGTCCTACGAGCAGTACTTC. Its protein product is CAIGMGQGSYEQYF.

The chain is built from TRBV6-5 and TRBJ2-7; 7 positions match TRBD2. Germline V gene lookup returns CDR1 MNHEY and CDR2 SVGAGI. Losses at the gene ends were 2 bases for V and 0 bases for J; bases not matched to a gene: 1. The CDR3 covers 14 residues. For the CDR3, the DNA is TGTGCCAGCAGTTACGCGGGGGACTCCTACGAGCAGTACTTC. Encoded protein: CASSYAGDSYEQYF.

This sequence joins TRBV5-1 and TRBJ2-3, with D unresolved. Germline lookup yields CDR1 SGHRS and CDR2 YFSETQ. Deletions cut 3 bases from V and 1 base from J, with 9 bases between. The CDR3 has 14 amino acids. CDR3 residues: CASSSIGGTDTQYF. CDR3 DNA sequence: TGCGCCAGCAGCTCGATCGGAGGCACAGATACGCAGTATTTT.